Sequencing of this TCR beta chain was carried out in a study of regulatory T cells in long-lasting Graves disease. V shed 6 bases, J shed 8 bases, and the junction held 7 bases outside the gene matches. This CDR3 region has 13 residues. Germline loops: CDR1 SQVTM, CDR2 ANQGSEA. Note on this clonotype: What it binds is not known.

General study results and limits: Persistent Graves' patients showed less TCR diversity than newly diagnosed patients showed. The study found TRBV28, TRBJ1-2 and TRBJ2-5 favored in persistent disease.

Arm-PCR with iRepertoire HTBI primers amplified the CDR3 regions for these TCR beta libraries. MiXCR was run by TCRdb on the multiplex PCR reads, yielding one entry per CDR3 protein. Of about 660,000 distinct CDR3 sequences in the sample, roughly 30% are singletons; the top ten hold 42%. Noted time point: persistent/refractory GD, antithyroid drugs over 5 years with positive TRAb. Extracted RNA from PBMCs served as the source of the TCR library. An endocrinology unit in Xi'an, China, supplied the patients. The receptor comes from a female donor with Graves disease. The chain uses TRBV29-1 and TRBJ1-6; 7 bases align to TRBD1. The input for sequencing was peripheral blood mononuclear cells (PBMCs), taken when the disease was refractory, from a patient treated with antithyroid drugs. The CDR3 sequence is CSVRQGVDSPLHF. The CDR3 DNA is TGCAGCGTAAGACAGGGTGTTGATTCACCCCTCCACTTT.